Listed here are 3 T cell receptor beta chains from one sample, sequenced in a study of response to subunit inactivated influenza vaccine. TCRdb re-called the RT-PCR reads through MiXCR, storing one row per CDR3 protein. The repertoire holds 500,000 to 550,000 distinct CDR3 sequences, with roughly 7.6% as singletons. Sequenced material: PBMCs from blood, taken less than 30 months after vaccination. Every receptor here comes from a man between 50 and 75 years old who received an inactivated influenza vaccine.

This clonotype was counted a few times. This chain uses TRBV6-1 with TRBJ2-7; D is possibly TRBD1 (6 bases). Germline V gene data show CDR1 as MNHNS and CDR2 as SASEGT. The CDR3 runs 14 residues. Trimming removed 6 bases from V and 3 bases from J, with 15 bases in between. CDR3 nucleotides: TGTGCCAGCAGCCCAAGAGACAGGTACTACGAGCAGTACTTC. Amino acids: CASSPRDRYYEQYF.

This clonotype has a handful of counts. The rearrangement uses TRBV30 and TRBJ2-1; TRBD2 matches 9 bases. With 5 bases clipped from V and 9 bases from J, the junction kept 8 bases outside the gene matches. Germline V gene lookup returns CDR1 GTSNPN and CDR2 SVGIG (reference sequence). This CDR3 comprises 13 residues. In DNA form, the CDR3 reads TGTGCCTGGGCCAGCGGGGGGTCTGGTGAGCAGTTCTTC. Its protein is CAWASGGSGEQFF.

The genes are TRBV7-9 and TRBJ1-1, with a possible D match to TRBD1 (5 bases). The V and J ends lost 3 bases and 5 bases respectively, with 10 bases between them. The CDR3 runs 13 residues. Per germline, CDR1 SEHNR and CDR2 FQNEAQ (reference sequence). The DNA of the CDR3 is TGTGCCAGCAGCTTCGGGGCTAGGACTGAAGCTTTCTTT. Translating gives CASSFGARTEAFF.